The 5 T cell receptor beta chains below come from one sample, sequenced in a study of T cell responses to AZD1222 COVID-19 vaccine. The method was immunoSEQ multiplex PCR; TCRdb's version includes in-frame clones alone and lacks a portion of them. The table lists 120,000 or so clones, about 88% of them singletons, with just under 10% in the top ten. The sample was peripheral blood, taken on day 0 of AZD1222 vaccination. All receptors derive from an adult in good health.

This chain connects TRBV15 to TRBJ2-7; D call uncertain. V was clipped by 1 base and J by 1 base, with 8 bases between them. This CDR3 is 14 amino acids long. CDR1 and CDR2 from the germline V gene are LNHNV and YYDKDF (reference sequence). The CDR3 DNA reads as TGTGCCACCAGCAGAGTGCTGGGATCCTACGAGCAGTACTTC. Translated, it gives CATSRVLGSYEQYF.

This sequence joins TRBV6-5 and TRBJ1-1; 7 positions match TRBD1. Germline CDR1 reads MNHEY; CDR2 reads SVGAGI. Trimming took 6 bases from V and 8 from J; bases not matched to a gene: 3. The CDR3 is made up of 11 amino acids. The CDR3 region is CASRGTEEAFF. As DNA, the CDR3 is TGTGCCAGCAGGGGGACAGAGGAAGCTTTCTTT.

This clone was detected only once. This sequence joins TRBV11-3 and TRBJ2-7; tentative D call: TRBD2 (5 bases). Germline loops: CDR1 SGHNT, CDR2 YENEEA. V lost 3 bases and J 2 bases, leaving 11 bases between the germline ends. The CDR3 runs to 14 residues. The CDR3 spells CASSFLSGAYEQYF. In DNA form, the CDR3 reads TGTGCCAGCAGCTTCCTCTCCGGGGCCTACGAGCAGTACTTC.

This chain uses TRBV10-2 with TRBJ2-7, with 9 bases that match TRBD1. CDR1 is WSHSY, CDR2 SAAADI, per germline. This CDR3 has 16 amino acids. V shed 0 bases and J 5 bases; nucleotides not matched to a gene: 8. CDR3 in amino acids: CASSESWGQGKDEQYF. The CDR3 nucleotides read TGCGCCAGCAGTGAGTCGTGGGGACAGGGAAAAGACGAGCAGTACTTC.

This chain links TRBV19 with TRBJ2-7; D call uncertain. The germline CDR1 and CDR2 sequences are LNHDA and SQIVND (reference sequence). The CDR3 spans 14 residues. Trimming removed 3 bases at V and 1 base at J, with 10 bases between. The CDR3 DNA follows: TGTGCCAGTAGTATTAAACGACATTCCTACGAGCAGTACTTC. Translating it yields CASSIKRHSYEQYF.